This passage covers 24 T cell receptor beta chains from one sample sequenced in a study of beta chain features in type 1 diabetes. The investigators reverse transcribed all of the isolated RNA, so they sequenced expressed TCRB transcripts. Clones were sequenced by immunoSEQ multiplex PCR, and TCRdb holds only the in-frame ones, with some missing. The sample comprises some 640,000 clones, around 15% of which are singletons, and nearly 0.04% rests with the top ten. Their recognized antigens are unknown. Regarding the study as a whole: When Type 1 diabetes patients were examined, their TCRB CDR3s proved moderately but significantly shorter in all four CD4+ subsets.

The sequenced sample consisted of naive CD4+ T cells from blood. Every receptor here comes from a man between 18 and 29 years old with type 1 diabetes.

This clone was seen only a few times. This chain uses TRBV5-1 with TRBJ2-1; a possible D gene is TRBD1 (6 bases). CDR3 length: 16 amino acids. The V end lost 0 bases, the J end lost 4 bases, and 14 bases lay between the germline ends. Per the germline V gene, CDR1 is SGHRS and CDR2 is YFSETQ. The DNA of the CDR3 is TGCGCCAGCAGCTTGGCCCGGGACACGGATTACAATGAGCAGTTCTTC. This sequence encodes CASSLARDTDYNEQFF.

This clone was seen only a few times. The chain recombines TRBV4-1 with TRBJ1-1, with a weak D call TRBD1 (6 bases). This CDR3 is built from 17 residues. In germline, CDR1 is MGHRA, CDR2 YSYEKL. The germline V and J ends were trimmed by 1 base and 5 bases, with 20 bases remaining between them. The CDR3 spells CASSQGGTGPGSTEAFF. DNA for the CDR3: TGCGCCAGCAGCCAAGGCGGTACAGGGCCGGGAAGTACTGAAGCTTTCTTT.

In this sample, this clone turned up a few times. V gene TRBV4-3 combines with J gene TRBJ2-3; TRBD2 matches 9 bases. Losses at the gene ends were 2 bases for V and 1 base for J; bases not matched to a gene: 4. The germline CDR1 and CDR2 sequences are LGHNA and YSLEER. CDR3 size: 16 residues. The CDR3 sequence: CASSQMLAGGTDTQYF. Here the CDR3 DNA reads TGCGCCAGCAGCCAAATGTTAGCGGGGGGCACAGATACGCAGTATTTT.

The rearrangement links TRBV5-1 to TRBJ2-3, with 10 bases fitting TRBD2. From germline, CDR1 is SGHRS and CDR2 YFSETQ. This CDR3 region has 15 residues. The junction had 2 bases not matched to a gene; V was cut back by 0 bases and J by 4 bases. CDR3 sequence reads: CASSLDSGGADTQYF. For the CDR3, the DNA is TGCGCCAGCAGCTTGGACAGCGGGGGGGCAGATACGCAGTATTTT.

A few counts support this clone. V is TRBV28 and J is TRBJ2-7; 8 nucleotides agree with TRBD2. V was clipped by 5 bases and J by 13 bases; unmatched bases: 7. The CDR3 is made up of 11 amino acids. CDR1 and CDR2 from the germline V gene are MDHEN and SYDVKM. CDR3: CASSGVREGYF. CDR3 sequence (DNA): TGTGCCAGCAGTGGAGTTCGGGAGGGATACTTC. Full variable domain (remainder filled in from reference TRBV28 and TRBJ2-7): DVKVTQSSRYLVKRTGEKVFLECVQDMDHENMFWYRQDPGLGLRLIYFSYDVKMKEKGDIPEGYSVSREKKERFSLILESASTNQTSMYLCASSGVREGYFGPGTRLTVT.

The rearrangement links TRBV10-3 to TRBJ2-5; D gene uncertain. CDR3 size: 14 residues. Germline-derived CDR1 and CDR2 are ENHRY and SYGVKD. Trimming took 2 bases from V and 4 from J, leaving 11 bases between them. CDR3 nucleotide sequence: TGTGCCATCAGTGAGGTTGCAGGTATAGAGACCCAGTACTTC. Protein product: CAISEVAGIETQYF.

The rearrangement links TRBV9 to TRBJ1-5, with a weak D call TRBD1 (5 bases). The CDR3 has 15 amino acids. Germline CDR1 reads SGDLS; CDR2 reads YYNGEE. V gave up 0 bases and J gave up 12 bases, with 19 bases separating them. The CDR3 DNA reads as TGTGCCAGCAGCGTAGAACAGGCCCCCCTAGTTCGCCAGCATTTT. Protein: CASSVEQAPLVRQHF.

The rearrangement uses TRBV30 and TRBJ1-1; 9 positions agree with TRBD1. The CDR3 length is 13 residues. Trimming cost V 7 bases and J 1 base; bases outside gene matches: 4. CDR1 GTSNPN and CDR2 SVGIG come from the germline V gene (reference sequence). For the CDR3, the DNA is TGTGCCTTAACAGGGGGCCCGAACACTGAAGCTTTCTTT. It specifies CALTGGPNTEAFF.

This chain connects TRBV5-4 to TRBJ2-5; D unclear. CDR1 is SGHNT, CDR2 YYREEE, per germline (reference sequence). The CDR3 runs to 14 residues. The V end was cut by 2 bases, the J end by 5 bases, with 13 bases between. CDR3 loop: CASSLRTGRETQYF. CDR3 nucleotides: TGTGCCAGCAGCTTAAGGACGGGTCGGGAGACCCAGTACTTC.

J is TRBJ2-1 and V is TRBV14; 10 nucleotides align to TRBD2. The V gene's germline CDR1 is SGHDN and CDR2 FVKESK. Trimming at V came to 0 bases and at J to 2 bases, leaving 4 bases not matched to a gene. The CDR3 is made up of 17 amino acids. CDR3 in amino acids: CASSQEPGLAPYNEQFF. The CDR3 DNA reads TGTGCCAGCAGCCAAGAACCGGGACTAGCGCCCTACAATGAGCAGTTCTTC.

CDR3 nucleotide sequence: TGCAGCGTTAGGGTTCGAGCGGGAGTTGACGAGCAGTACTTC. This gives the protein CSVRVRAGVDEQYF. This chain uses TRBV29-1 with TRBJ2-7; TRBD2 matches at 8 bases. The CDR3 consists of 14 residues. The V and J ends lost 5 bases and 5 bases, in that order; junction bases with no gene match: 11. CDR1 and CDR2 from the germline V gene are SQVTM and ANQGSEA.

Notes on this clone: Its ends do not fully match the called genes, so a read error is possible. This chain joins TRBV9 and TRBJ1-5; maybe TRBD1 (5 bases). Germline assignment: CDR1 SGDLS and CDR2 YYNGEE. The CDR3 length is 14 residues. CDR3 in DNA: TGTGCCAGCAGCGTAGAGCCTAGGGACCCAGAGGGTGTTTTT. This sequence encodes CASSVEPRDPEGVF.

This chain links TRBV25-1 with TRBJ1-3; the D is unclear. The CDR3 consists of 16 residues. Germline V gene sequence: CDR1 MGHDK, CDR2 SYGVNS. Trimming cost V 1 base and J 3 bases, with 13 bases left between them. For the CDR3, the DNA is TGTGCCAGCAGTGAATGGCGGCTGGGTGGTGGAAACACCATATATTTT. Amino acid sequence: CASSEWRLGGGNTIYF.

This clone was recorded a few times. The chain is built from TRBV15 and TRBJ2-3, with D unresolved. V lost 0 bases to trimming and J lost 0 bases, with 13 bases between them. Germline V gives CDR1 LNHNV, CDR2 YYDKDF (reference sequence). The length of the CDR3 is 17 residues. In DNA form, the CDR3 reads TGTGCCACCAGCAGAGATAGGCAGTCTGGGAGCACAGATACGCAGTATTTT. Amino acids: CATSRDRQSGSTDTQYF.

The chain uses TRBV25-1 and TRBJ1-2; D not resolved. Germline CDR1 reads MGHDK; CDR2 reads SYGVNS. The V end was cut by 3 bases, the J end by 8 bases, with 7 bases between. The CDR3 totals 11 residues. CDR3 bases: TGTGCCAGCAGTGATTATTACGGCTACACCTTC. Translation gives CASSDYYGYTF.

This clone was observed a handful of times. The chain links TRBV10-3 to TRBJ2-5; TRBD1 aligns across 8 bases. This CDR3 has 15 amino acids. Germline CDR1 ENHRY, CDR2 SYGVKD. The V and J ends lost 6 bases and 5 bases, in that order; junction bases with no gene match: 11. The CDR3 DNA is TGTGCCATCAGGGGCTCGACAGGGGTCGGTGAGACCCAGTACTTC. It yields the protein CAIRGSTGVGETQYF.

The chain employs TRBV7-9 and TRBJ1-4, with no clear D. V dropped 5 bases and J dropped 2 bases, with 9 bases sitting between them. The CDR3 is 14 amino acids. CDR1 SEHNR and CDR2 FQNEAQ come from the germline V gene (reference sequence). In DNA form, the CDR3 reads TGTGCCAGCAGCAACAGAGGGACTAATGAAAAACTGTTTTTT. It yields the protein CASSNRGTNEKLFF.

This clone was observed a handful of times. Written as DNA, the CDR3 is TGTGCCAGCAGCCCGAGGACAGGCACAGATACGCAGTATTTT. Translation: CASSPRTGTDTQYF. This rearrangement joins TRBV7-2 to TRBJ2-3; D perhaps matches TRBD1 (6 bases). With 5 bases removed from V and 1 base from J, the gap between germline ends came to 10 bases. This CDR3 spans 14 amino acids. Germline lookup yields CDR1 SGHTA and CDR2 FQGNSA.

This chain connects TRBV29-1 to TRBJ1-1; D uncertain. The germline V gene has CDR1 SQVTM and CDR2 ANQGSEA. The CDR3 is 12 amino acids. V dropped 5 bases and J dropped 1 base, with 8 bases sitting between them. CDR3 DNA sequence: TGCAGCGTTTTGATCCGGAACACTGAAGCTTTCTTT. Its protein product is CSVLIRNTEAFF.

The chain employs TRBV19 and TRBJ2-6, with D maybe TRBD1 (6 bases). This CDR3 contains 17 residues. Germline-derived CDR1 and CDR2 are LNHDA and SQIVND (reference sequence). V shed 5 bases and J shed 0 bases, with 14 bases lying between them. The CDR3 is CASSLEKQGSGANVLTF. The CDR3 coding sequence is TGTGCCAGTAGTCTTGAAAAACAGGGCTCTGGGGCCAACGTCCTGACTTTC.

V and J are TRBV5-4 and TRBJ2-7, with D possibly TRBD1 on 6 matching bases. In germline, CDR1 is SGHNT, CDR2 YYREEE (reference sequence). The CDR3 spans 14 residues. With 4 bases removed from V and 6 bases from J, the gap between germline ends came to 17 bases. CDR3 DNA sequence: TGTGCCAGCAGCCTTTGGGGGCGAAACCTCGAGCAGTACTTC. Amino acids: CASSLWGRNLEQYF.

This clone was observed a few times. The sample holds other DNA sequences that translate to the same CDR3. The chain recombines TRBV20-1 with TRBJ1-2; D may be TRBD1 (6 bases). The V and J ends lost 7 bases and 4 bases respectively, with 10 bases between them. Germline CDR1 is DFQATT and CDR2 is SNEGSKA (reference sequence). The CDR3 sequence is 11 residues long. CDR3 sequence (DNA): TGCAGTGGAGGACAGACCTATGGCTACACCTTC. Amino acid sequence: CSGGQTYGYTF.

The table lists this clone with a count of one. This chain joins TRBV30 and TRBJ2-1; D perhaps matches TRBD2 (6 bases). Germline lookup yields CDR1 GTSNPN and CDR2 SVGIG (reference sequence). This CDR3 comprises 13 residues. Trimming took 4 bases from V and 7 from J, leaving 14 bases between them. CDR3 sequence (DNA): TGTGCCTGGACAACGGGAGTGGGGAATGAGCAGTTCTTC. It yields the protein CAWTTGVGNEQFF.

This clone was seen a handful of times. This rearrangement joins TRBV6-1 to TRBJ2-7, with D unclear. The V gene's germline CDR1 is MNHNS and CDR2 SASEGT. The length of the CDR3 is 13 residues. Between the trimmed V and J ends, which lost 5 bases and 1 base, there was a span of 9 bases. The CDR3 region is CASSTDYSYEQYF. The DNA of the CDR3 is TGTGCCAGCAGTACGGATTATTCCTACGAGCAGTACTTC.